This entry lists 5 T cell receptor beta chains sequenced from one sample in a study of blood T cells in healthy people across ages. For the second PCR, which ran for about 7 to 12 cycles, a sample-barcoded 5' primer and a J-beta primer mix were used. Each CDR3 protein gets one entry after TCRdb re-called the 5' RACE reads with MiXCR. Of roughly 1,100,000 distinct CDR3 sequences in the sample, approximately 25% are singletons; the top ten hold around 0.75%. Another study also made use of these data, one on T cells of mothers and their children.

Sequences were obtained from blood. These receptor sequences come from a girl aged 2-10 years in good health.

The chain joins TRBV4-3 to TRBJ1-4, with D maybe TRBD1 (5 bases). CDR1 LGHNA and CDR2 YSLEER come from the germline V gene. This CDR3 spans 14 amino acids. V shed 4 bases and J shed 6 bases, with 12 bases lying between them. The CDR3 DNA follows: TGCGCCAGCAGCCCGACAGCAGCTCATGAAAAACTGTTTTTT. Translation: CASSPTAAHEKLFF.

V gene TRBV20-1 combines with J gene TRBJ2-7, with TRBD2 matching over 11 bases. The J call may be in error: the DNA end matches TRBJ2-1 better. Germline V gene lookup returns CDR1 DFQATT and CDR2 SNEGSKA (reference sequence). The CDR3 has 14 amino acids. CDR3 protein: CSARTSGEGDEQFF. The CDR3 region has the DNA TGCAGTGCTAGGACTAGCGGGGAAGGAGATGAGCAGTTCTTC.

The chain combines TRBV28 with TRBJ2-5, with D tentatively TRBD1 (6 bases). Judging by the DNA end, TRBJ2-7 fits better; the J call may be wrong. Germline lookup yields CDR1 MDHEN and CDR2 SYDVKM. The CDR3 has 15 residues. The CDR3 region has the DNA TGTGCCAGCAGCTTTGCTCCCACAGGGAGCTACGAGCAGTACTTC. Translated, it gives CASSFAPTGSYEQYF.

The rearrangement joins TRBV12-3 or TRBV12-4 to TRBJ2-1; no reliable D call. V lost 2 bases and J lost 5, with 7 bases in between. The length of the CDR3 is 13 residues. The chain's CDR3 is CASSLWVDNEQFF. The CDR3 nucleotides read TGTGCCAGCAGTTTATGGGTTGACAATGAGCAGTTCTTC.

The CDR3 DNA reads TGTGCCAGCAGCCGCCCGGGTTCACCCCTCCACTTT. Translated, it gives CASSRPGSPLHF. The chain uses TRBV7-2 and TRBJ1-6; no clear D. The germline CDR1 and CDR2 sequences are SGHTA and FQGNSA. The ends were cut back, 5 bases at V and 9 bases at J, with 8 bases in the middle. The CDR3 runs 12 residues.